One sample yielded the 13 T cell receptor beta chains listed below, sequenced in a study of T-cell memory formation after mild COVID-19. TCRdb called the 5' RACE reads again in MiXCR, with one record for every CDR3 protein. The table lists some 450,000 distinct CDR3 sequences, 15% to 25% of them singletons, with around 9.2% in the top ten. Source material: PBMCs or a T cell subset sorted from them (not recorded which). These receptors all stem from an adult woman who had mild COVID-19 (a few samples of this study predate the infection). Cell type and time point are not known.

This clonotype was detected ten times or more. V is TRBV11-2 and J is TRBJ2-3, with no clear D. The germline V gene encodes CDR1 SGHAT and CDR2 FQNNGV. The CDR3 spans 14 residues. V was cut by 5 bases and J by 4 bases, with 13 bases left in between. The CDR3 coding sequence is TGTGCCAGCAGCCCCCCGGGCGAGGCAGATACGCAGTATTTT. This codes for CASSPPGEADTQYF.

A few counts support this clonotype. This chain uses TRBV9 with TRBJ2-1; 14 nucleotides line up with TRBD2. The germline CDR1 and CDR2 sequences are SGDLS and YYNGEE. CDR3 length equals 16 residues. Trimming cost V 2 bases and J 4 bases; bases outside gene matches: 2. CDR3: CASSVGLAGVYNEQFF. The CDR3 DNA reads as TGTGCCAGCAGCGTGGGACTAGCGGGAGTTTACAATGAGCAGTTCTTC. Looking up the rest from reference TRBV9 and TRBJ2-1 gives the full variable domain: DSGVTQTPKHLITATGQRVTLRCSPRSGDLSVYWYQQSLDQGLQFLIQYYNGEERAKGNILERFSAQQFPDLHSELNLSSLELGDSALYFCASSVGLAGVYNEQFFGPGTRLTVL.

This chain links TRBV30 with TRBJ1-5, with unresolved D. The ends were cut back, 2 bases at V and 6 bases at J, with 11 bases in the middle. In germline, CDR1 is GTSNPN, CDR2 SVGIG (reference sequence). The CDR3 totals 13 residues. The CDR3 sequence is CAWSSSFIQPQHF. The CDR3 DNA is TGTGCCTGGAGTTCGAGTTTTATTCAGCCCCAGCATTTT.

The CDR3 region has the DNA TGTGCCAGCAAACTCCCGGGACAGGGTTATGAAGCTTTCTTT. Its protein product is CASKLPGQGYEAFF. This chain uses TRBV6-5 with TRBJ1-1; 9 bases are shared with TRBD1. CDR3 length equals 14 residues. Germline CDR1 reads MNHEY; CDR2 reads SVGAGI. The V segment lost 7 bases and the J segment 7 bases; nucleotides outside the gene matches: 10.

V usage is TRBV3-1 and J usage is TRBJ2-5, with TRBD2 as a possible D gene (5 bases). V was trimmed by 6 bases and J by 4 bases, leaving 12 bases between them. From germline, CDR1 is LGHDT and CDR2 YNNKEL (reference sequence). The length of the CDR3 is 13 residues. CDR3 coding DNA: TGTGCCAGCAGACCGCAAGGGAGAGAGACCCAGTACTTC. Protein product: CASRPQGRETQYF.

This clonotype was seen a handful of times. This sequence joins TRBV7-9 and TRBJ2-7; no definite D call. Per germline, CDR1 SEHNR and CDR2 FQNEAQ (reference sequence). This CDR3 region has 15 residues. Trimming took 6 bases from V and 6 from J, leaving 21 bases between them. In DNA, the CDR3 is TGTGCCAGCAGTCGCGACTCGACCCTGGACGGCGAGCAGTACTTC. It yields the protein CASSRDSTLDGEQYF.

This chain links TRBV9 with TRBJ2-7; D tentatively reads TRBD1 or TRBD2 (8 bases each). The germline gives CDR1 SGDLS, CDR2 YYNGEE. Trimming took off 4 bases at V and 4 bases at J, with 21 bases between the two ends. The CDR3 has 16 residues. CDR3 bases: TGTGCCAGCAGCCCGCAGGGGGCGGGGGGAAATTACGAGCAGTACTTC. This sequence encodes CASSPQGAGGNYEQYF. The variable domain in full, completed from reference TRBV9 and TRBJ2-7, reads DSGVTQTPKHLITATGQRVTLRCSPRSGDLSVYWYQQSLDQGLQFLIQYYNGEERAKGNILERFSAQQFPDLHSELNLSSLELGDSALYFCASSPQGAGGNYEQYFGPGTRLTVT.

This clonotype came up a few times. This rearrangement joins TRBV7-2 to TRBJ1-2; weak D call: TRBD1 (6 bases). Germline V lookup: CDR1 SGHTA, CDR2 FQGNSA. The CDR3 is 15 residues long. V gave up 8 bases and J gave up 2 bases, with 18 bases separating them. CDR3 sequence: CASASQTGRNYGYTF. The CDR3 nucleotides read TGTGCCAGCGCATCCCAGACAGGACGGAACTATGGCTACACCTTC.

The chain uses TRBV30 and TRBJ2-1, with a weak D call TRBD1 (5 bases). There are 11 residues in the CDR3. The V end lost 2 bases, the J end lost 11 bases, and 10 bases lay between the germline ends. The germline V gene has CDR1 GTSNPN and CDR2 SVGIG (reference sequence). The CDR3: CAWSLLDKQFF. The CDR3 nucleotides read TGTGCCTGGAGTCTCTTGGACAAGCAGTTCTTC. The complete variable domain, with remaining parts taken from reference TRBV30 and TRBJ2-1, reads SQTIHQWPATLVQPVGSPLSLECTVEGTSNPNLYWYRQAAGRGLQLLFYSVGIGQISSEVPQNLSASRPQDRQFILSSKKLLLSDSGFYLCAWSLLDKQFFGPGTRLTVL.

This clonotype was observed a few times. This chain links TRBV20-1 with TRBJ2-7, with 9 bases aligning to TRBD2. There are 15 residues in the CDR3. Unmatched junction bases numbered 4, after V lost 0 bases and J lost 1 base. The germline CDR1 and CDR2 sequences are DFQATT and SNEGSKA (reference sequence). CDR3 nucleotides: TGCAGTGCTAGAGATCCTCTAGCGGGATCCTACGAGCAGTACTTC. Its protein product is CSARDPLAGSYEQYF.

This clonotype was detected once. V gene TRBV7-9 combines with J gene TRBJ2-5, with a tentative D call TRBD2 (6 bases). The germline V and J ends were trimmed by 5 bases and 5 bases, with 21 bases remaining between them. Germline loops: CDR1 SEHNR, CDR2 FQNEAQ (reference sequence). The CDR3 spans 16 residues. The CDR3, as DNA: TGTGCCAGCAGCCCTCGGGACTCCACGGAGGGCGAGACCCAGTACTTC. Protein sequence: CASSPRDSTEGETQYF.

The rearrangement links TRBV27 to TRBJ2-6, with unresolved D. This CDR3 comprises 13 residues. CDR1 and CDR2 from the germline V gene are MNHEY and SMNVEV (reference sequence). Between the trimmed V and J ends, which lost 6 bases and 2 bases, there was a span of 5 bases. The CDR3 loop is CASRRTGANVLTF. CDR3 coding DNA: TGTGCCAGCAGAAGAACTGGGGCCAACGTCCTGACTTTC.

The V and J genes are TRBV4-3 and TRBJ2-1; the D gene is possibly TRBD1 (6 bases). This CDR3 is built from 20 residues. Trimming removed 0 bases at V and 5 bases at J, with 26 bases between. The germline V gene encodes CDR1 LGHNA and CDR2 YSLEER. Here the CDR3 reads CASSQDATGRTYLGNNEQFF. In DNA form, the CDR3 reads TGCGCCAGCAGCCAAGATGCCACAGGGAGAACCTATCTCGGAAACAATGAGCAGTTCTTC.